One sample yielded the 23 T cell receptor beta chains listed below, sequenced in a study of response to subunit inactivated influenza vaccine. TCRdb passed the RT-PCR reads through MiXCR, listing each CDR3 protein once. The table includes around 790,000 distinct CDR3 sequences, about 20% detected once. The source material was PBMCs from blood, sampled roughly 5 days after vaccination. The receptors derive from a man between 50 and 59 years old who received an inactivated influenza vaccine.

The genes are TRBV20-1 and TRBJ2-4, with 7 bases aligning to TRBD1. Losses at the gene ends were 3 bases for V and 3 bases for J; bases not matched to a gene: 5. This CDR3 is built from 14 residues. Per the germline V gene, CDR1 is DFQATT and CDR2 is SNEGSKA (reference sequence). The CDR3 protein is CSARVYRGKNIQYF. In DNA, the CDR3 is TGCAGTGCTAGGGTCTACAGGGGCAAAAACATTCAGTACTTC.

The chain joins TRBV12-3 or TRBV12-4 to TRBJ1-5; 9 bases match TRBD1. This CDR3 contains 16 residues. The J segment lost 3 bases and the V segment lost 3 bases, leaving 6 bases of the junction unmatched. The CDR3 nucleotides read TGTGCCAGCAGTTTTACGGACAGGGGCACCAATCAGCCCCAGCATTTT. This gives the protein CASSFTDRGTNQPQHF.

This clonotype appeared a few times. V and J are TRBV7-9 and TRBJ2-1; TRBD2 might be the D (7 bases). The CDR3 runs 16 residues. The V and J ends lost 1 base and 5 bases respectively, with 15 bases between them. From germline, CDR1 is SEHNR and CDR2 FQNEAQ (reference sequence). The CDR3 DNA is TGTGCCAGCAGCTTAGGCGGGGGCCTCCAGAACAATGAGCAGTTCTTC. Its protein is CASSLGGGLQNNEQFF.

This clonotype was recorded a few times. This chain joins TRBV6-5 and TRBJ2-7, with D perhaps TRBD2 (6 bases). The CDR3 runs to 19 residues. Germline CDR1 reads MNHEY; CDR2 reads SVGAGI. V was shortened by 0 bases and J by 9 bases, with 30 bases between the two germline ends. The CDR3 here is CASSYSRGSSADFIVGQYF. The CDR3 DNA reads TGTGCCAGCAGTTACTCGAGGGGTTCTAGCGCCGACTTCATAGTAGGGCAGTACTTC.

This clonotype showed up just a few times. The chain is built from TRBV20-1 and TRBJ2-3; 9 bases agree with TRBD1. V gave up 5 bases and J gave up 6 bases; unmatched junction bases: 9. The CDR3 is made up of 14 amino acids. Germline V gene data show CDR1 as DFQATT and CDR2 as SNEGSKA (reference sequence). The CDR3 protein is CSALNRDRVDTQYF. CDR3 nucleotides: TGCAGTGCTCTTAACCGGGACAGGGTGGATACGCAGTATTTT.

This clonotype was counted between two and nine times. The chain employs TRBV12-3 or TRBV12-4 and TRBJ2-5; D might be TRBD1 or TRBD2, each matching 5 bases. The CDR3 contains 15 residues. Trimming removed 3 bases at V and 5 bases at J, with 16 bases between. The CDR3 spells CASSLGDTALETQYF. DNA for the CDR3: TGTGCCAGCAGTTTGGGGGATACGGCCCTGGAGACCCAGTACTTC.

Here the CDR3 DNA reads TGTGCCAGCAGGCGGACCGGGACAGGGTTGCGGAATGAGCAGTTCTTC. This encodes CASRRTGTGLRNEQFF. The chain is built from TRBV6-2 or TRBV6-3 and TRBJ2-1; 9 bases match TRBD1. Per germline, CDR1 MNHEY and CDR2 SVGEGT. The ends lost 6 bases at V and 7 bases at J; junction bases unmatched: 13. This CDR3 is 16 amino acids long.

Here the CDR3 reads CATSRDRGTRRGGYTF. The CDR3 coding sequence is TGTGCCACCAGCAGAGATAGAGGGACACGCCGAGGAGGCTACACCTTC. This chain uses TRBV15 with TRBJ1-2; D possibly corresponds to TRBD1 (6 bases). This CDR3 spans 16 amino acids. Germline assignment: CDR1 LNHNV and CDR2 YYDKDF (reference sequence). The V end lost 0 bases, the J end lost 8 bases, and 19 bases lay between the germline ends. Full variable domain (outside the CDR3, taken from reference TRBV15 and TRBJ1-2): DAMVIQNPRYQVTQFGKPVTLSCSQTLNHNVMYWYQQKSSQAPKLLFHYYDKDFNNEADTPDNFQSRRPNTSFCFLDIRSPGLGDTAMYLCATSRDRGTRRGGYTFGSGTRLTVV.

This clonotype came up a few times. The chain combines TRBV7-9 with TRBJ2-6; 7 bases are a match to TRBD2. V dropped 5 bases and J dropped 0; count of bases not matched to a gene: 1. Germline-derived CDR1 and CDR2 are SEHNR and FQNEAQ (reference sequence). The CDR3 covers 15 residues. The CDR3 nucleotides read TGTGCCAGCAGCAGCGGGATCTCTGGGGCCAACGTCCTGACTTTC. Translating gives CASSSGISGANVLTF.

This clonotype was seen a handful of times. The rearrangement joins TRBV2 to TRBJ2-1; possible D gene TRBD2, 5 bases. CDR1 and CDR2 (germline): SNHLY, FYNNEI. The ends were cut back, 5 bases at V and 9 bases at J, with 8 bases in the middle. The CDR3 is made up of 11 amino acids. This CDR3 is CASSPGIEQFF. The CDR3 nucleotides are TGTGCCAGCAGTCCGGGAATTGAGCAGTTCTTC.

This clonotype was seen only a few times. The chain uses TRBV6-2 or TRBV6-3 and TRBJ1-2; D remains unclear. The CDR3 covers 14 residues. V gave up 5 bases and J gave up 1 base, with 11 bases separating them. Germline assignment: CDR1 MNHEY and CDR2 SVGEGT. The CDR3 is CASSRRRDNYGYTF. CDR3 DNA sequence: TGTGCCAGCAGTAGGAGAAGGGATAACTATGGCTACACCTTC.

V is TRBV27 and J is TRBJ1-5; D is perhaps TRBD1 (5 bases). Germline assignment: CDR1 MNHEY and CDR2 SMNVEV (reference sequence). The V gene lost 6 bases and the J gene lost 9 bases, with 15 bases spanning the gap. The CDR3 contains 13 residues. The DNA for the CDR3 is TGTGCCAGCAGACACCGGGTCCAGGGGCCCCAGCATTTT. Its translation is CASRHRVQGPQHF.

This clonotype was found many times. The chain uses TRBV5-6 and TRBJ2-1; TRBD2 matches 11 bases. Unmatched junction bases numbered 3, after V lost 4 bases and J lost 3 bases. The germline gives CDR1 SGHDT, CDR2 YYEEEE. The length of the CDR3 is 15 residues. The CDR3 is CASSPGLAVYNEQFF. CDR3 bases: TGTGCCAGCAGCCCGGGACTAGCGGTCTACAATGAGCAGTTCTTC.

This clonotype was seen a handful of times. The gene calls are TRBV7-2 and TRBJ2-3; 7 nucleotides match TRBD2. The CDR3 is made up of 16 amino acids. The J segment lost 5 bases and the V segment lost 0 bases, leaving 8 bases of the junction unmatched. The germline V gene has CDR1 SGHTA and CDR2 FQGNSA. DNA of the CDR3: TGTGCCAGCAGCTTAGCCGGGAGGCCTAGGGGAGATACGCAGTATTTT. Translation: CASSLAGRPRGDTQYF.

This clonotype was observed a handful of times. This sequence joins TRBV10-2 and TRBJ1-1; D uncertain. The CDR3 sequence is 14 residues long. Germline V CDR1 and CDR2: WSHSY, SAAADI. V was clipped by 3 bases and J by 2 bases, with 10 bases between them. CDR3 DNA sequence: TGCGCCAGCAGTGACCCGACAATTAACACTGAAGCTTTCTTT. It specifies CASSDPTINTEAFF.

J is TRBJ2-1 and V is TRBV6-2 or TRBV6-3, with D unclear. The V gene lost 6 bases and the J gene lost 10 bases, with 10 bases spanning the gap. Per the germline V gene, CDR1 is MNHEY and CDR2 is SVGEGT. The CDR3 runs to 11 residues. The CDR3 loop reads CASRIGLEQFF. The CDR3 DNA reads TGTGCCAGCAGAATAGGCCTAGAGCAGTTCTTC.

The chain uses TRBV29-1 and TRBJ2-7; 8 bases agree with TRBD1. The junction had 5 bases not matched to a gene; V was cut back by 7 bases and J by 0 bases. CDR3 length equals 13 residues. The germline V gene has CDR1 SQVTM and CDR2 ANQGSEA. DNA for the CDR3: TGCAGCGGAAGGACAGGGCTCTCCTACGAGCAGTACTTC. This codes for CSGRTGLSYEQYF.

This chain uses TRBV30 with TRBJ2-1; D not resolved. Germline CDR1 GTSNPN, CDR2 SVGIG (reference sequence). Trimming left V 8 bases short and J 5 bases short, with 13 bases between. CDR3 length equals 12 residues. CDR3 loop: CALVAVNNEQFF. The CDR3, as DNA: TGTGCCCTGGTCGCAGTTAACAATGAGCAGTTCTTC.

The V gene is TRBV6-5, the J gene TRBJ1-1; a possible D gene is TRBD1 (5 bases). Germline V gene data show CDR1 as MNHEY and CDR2 as SVGAGI. Deletions cut 3 bases from V and 6 bases from J, with 17 bases between. There are 15 residues in the CDR3. CDR3 amino acids: CASSYTAGRGAEAFF. The CDR3 DNA follows: TGTGCCAGCAGTTATACGGCCGGGCGAGGGGCTGAAGCTTTCTTT.

The chain joins TRBV6-2 or TRBV6-3 to TRBJ2-5; TRBD1 matches at 9 bases. This CDR3 is 14 amino acids long. V lost 6 bases to trimming and J lost 6 bases; unmatched junction nucleotides: 8. In germline, CDR1 is MNHEY, CDR2 SVGEGT. The CDR3 sequence: CASSPGQGLQTQYF. The CDR3 region has the DNA TGTGCCAGCAGCCCGGGACAGGGTCTTCAGACCCAGTACTTC.

The chain links TRBV4-2 to TRBJ1-2; 7 nucleotides line up with TRBD1. The junction had 14 bases not matched to a gene; V was cut back by 4 bases and J by 0 bases. Per the germline V gene, CDR1 is LGHNA and CDR2 is YNFKEQ. The CDR3 sequence is 18 residues long. CDR3 sequence reads: CASSPDLQGINSNYGYTF. CDR3 DNA sequence: TGTGCCAGCAGCCCTGATCTACAGGGGATAAATTCTAACTATGGCTACACCTTC.

The chain links TRBV20-1 to TRBJ2-1; 14 nucleotides match TRBD2. CDR1 is DFQATT, CDR2 SNEGSKA, per germline (reference sequence). This CDR3 is 17 amino acids long. The trim removed 1 base at V and 2 bases at J, leaving 4 bases unmatched. The CDR3 DNA follows: TGCAGTGCTAGAGCTGGACTAGCGGGAGGCGCCTACAATGAGCAGTTCTTC. Translation gives CSARAGLAGGAYNEQFF.

The rearrangement uses TRBV28 and TRBJ2-5, with 7 bases that match TRBD2. Germline CDR1 is MDHEN and CDR2 is SYDVKM. V dropped 6 bases and J dropped 6; count of bases not matched to a gene: 10. The CDR3 spans 14 residues. The CDR3 region has the DNA TGTGCCAGCAGCTCCGGGGGGATGGCAAAGACCCAGTACTTC. Encoded protein: CASSSGGMAKTQYF.